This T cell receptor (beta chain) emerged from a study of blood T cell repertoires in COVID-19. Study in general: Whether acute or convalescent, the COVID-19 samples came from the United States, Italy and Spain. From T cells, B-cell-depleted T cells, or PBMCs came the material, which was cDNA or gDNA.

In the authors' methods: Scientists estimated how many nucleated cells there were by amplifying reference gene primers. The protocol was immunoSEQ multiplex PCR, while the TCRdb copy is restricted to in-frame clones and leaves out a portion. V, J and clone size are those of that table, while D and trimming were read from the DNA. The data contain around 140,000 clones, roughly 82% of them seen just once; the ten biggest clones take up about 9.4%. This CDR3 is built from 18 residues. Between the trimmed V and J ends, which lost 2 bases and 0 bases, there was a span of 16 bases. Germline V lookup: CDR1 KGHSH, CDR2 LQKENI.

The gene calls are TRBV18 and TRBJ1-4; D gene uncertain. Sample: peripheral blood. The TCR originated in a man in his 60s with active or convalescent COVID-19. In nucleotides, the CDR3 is TGTGCCAGCTCACCATCCGCGCGCCGGGATCCAACTAATGAAAAACTGTTTTTT. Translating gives CASSPSARRDPTNEKLFF.